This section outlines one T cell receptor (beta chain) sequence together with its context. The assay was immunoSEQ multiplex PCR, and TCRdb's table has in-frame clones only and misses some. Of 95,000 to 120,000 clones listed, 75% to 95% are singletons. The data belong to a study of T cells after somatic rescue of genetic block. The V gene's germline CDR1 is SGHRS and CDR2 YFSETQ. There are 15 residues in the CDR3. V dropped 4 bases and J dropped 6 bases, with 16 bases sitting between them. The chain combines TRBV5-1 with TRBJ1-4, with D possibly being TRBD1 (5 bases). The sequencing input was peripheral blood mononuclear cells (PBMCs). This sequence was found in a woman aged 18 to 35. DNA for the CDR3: TGCGCCAGCAGCCCCTATACAGGAGGGGATGAAAAACTGTTTTTT. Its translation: CASSPYTGGDEKLFF. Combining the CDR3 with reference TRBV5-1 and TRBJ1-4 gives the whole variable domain KAGVTQTPRYLIKTRGQQVTLSCSPISGHRSVSWYQQTPGQGLQFLFEYFSETQRNKGNFPGRFSGRQFSNSRSEMNVSTLELGDSALYLCASSPYTGGDEKLFFGSGTQLSVL.